The source of this TCR beta chain is a study of CXCR3-negative and CXCR3-positive naive CD8 T cells. The overall study: For each library, about 1.5 +/- 0.3 million TRB reads were obtained, 120 million to 150 million in total.

Carrying UMI labels, the TRB cDNA libraries were prepared through 5' RACE. TCRdb derives one entry per CDR3 protein from the 5' RACE reads, leaving out DNA. Its clone listing holds 45,000 to 55,000 distinct CDR3 sequences. This CDR3 has 17 amino acids. In germline, CDR1 is SGHVS, CDR2 FNYEAQ. Points from the study as a whole: Naive subsets had comparable surface CD5; TCR strength was inferred from TRB CDR3 properties. Memory CD8+ cells showed much lower diversity, while both naive subsets were comparably high.

Triplicate sorting captured roughly 310,000 cells each from every CD8+ T cell subset. For this clonotype: Antigen: not known.

Specimen: memory CD8+ T cells from blood. The rearrangement joins TRBV7-6 to TRBJ1-6; lacking DNA, the TRBD1 call made by TCRdb goes unchecked. The origin of this receptor is a human donor in good health. Some clones in this sample may be carry-over from other donors' samples. The CDR3 reads CASSSGPGQRVNSPLHF.